The entry that follows covers one TCR beta chain sequence. Its antigen is not known. This sample was taken from a study of T cell responses to AZD1222 COVID-19 vaccine. There are 14 residues in the CDR3. In germline, CDR1 is SGHTA, CDR2 FQGNSA. The ends were cut back, 5 bases at V and 2 bases at J, with 10 bases in the middle. Findings and limits, study-wide: Among AZD1222 vaccinees, only 5 to 7 were seropositive at baseline. Mapped onto spike, vaccine-associated CD4 TCRs spanned it and were dominant at 160-218 and 743-854. Clonal diversity may have been underestimated in mostly white British donors. The study found Spike-specific TCR breadth and depth rose after two AZD1222 doses.

TCRdb's copy holds only in-frame clones and misses some; the assay was immunoSEQ multiplex PCR. The data show 150,000 to 200,000 clones, with more than 75% seen just once and around 2.5% held by the top ten. The sequencing here drew on peripheral blood, taken on day 0 of MenACWY control vaccination. V usage is TRBV7-2 and J usage is TRBJ1-5; D is perhaps TRBD1 (5 bases). The clonotype originates from an adult in good health. CDR3 sequence reads: CASSAGTGNQPQHF. CDR3 sequence (DNA): TGTGCCAGCAGCGCCGGGACGGGCAATCAGCCCCAGCATTTT. The full variable domain, with the rest looked up from reference TRBV7-2 and TRBJ1-5, is GAGVSQSPSNKVTEKGKDVELRCDPISGHTALYWYRQSLGQGLEFLIYFQGNSAPDKSGLPSDRFSAERTGGSVSTLTIQRTQQEDSAVYLCASSAGTGNQPQHFGDGTRLSIL.